Given below is one T cell receptor beta chain in context. Its antigen is not known. The germline V gene encodes CDR1 LNHDA and CDR2 SQIVND (reference sequence). The CDR3 runs 16 residues. V lost 5 bases and J lost 2, with 18 bases in between. These data are taken from a study of T cells in localized non-small cell lung cancer. Study-wide results and limits: Sequencing covered just one tumor region, so heterogeneity cannot be ruled out.

Libraries were prepared by immunoSEQ multiplex PCR; TCRdb keeps only in-frame clonotypes and omits some of them. The data contain approximately 43,000 clones, 86% of them singletons. The sequenced sample was peripheral blood, obtained before any cancer treatment. This chain links TRBV19 with TRBJ1-1, with D perhaps matching TRBD1 (6 bases). This clonotype was sampled from a woman between 18 and 50 years old with stage III lung adenocarcinoma. The CDR3 sequence is CASSAWDGGPNTEAFF. CDR3 sequence (DNA): TGTGCCAGTAGTGCCTGGGACGGGGGCCCTAACACTGAAGCTTTCTTT.